This TCR beta chain is drawn from a study of early T cells in non-severe SARS-CoV-2 infection. Study-level background: Alpha and beta chains were unpaired, from unsorted whole-blood bulk RNA.

For this clonotype: Its antigen is not identified.

TCRdb reprocessed the 5' RACE reads with MiXCR, giving one entry per CDR3 protein. The sample shows more than 65,000 distinct CDR3 sequences, roughly 13% of them seen only once. V was cut by 4 bases and J by 4 bases, with 9 bases left in between. CDR1 SGHRS and CDR2 YFSETQ come from the germline V gene. The CDR3 covers 14 residues. Notes on the study in general: Clonotype matching in VDJdb favored anti-spike CD8 responses and did not capture private and CD4 specificities.

The chain employs TRBV5-1 and TRBJ2-6; D is ambiguous. The clonotype originates from an adult who was a healthcare worker with PCR-confirmed SARS-CoV-2 infection or an uninfected control (not recorded which). Sample: whole blood. CDR3: CASSLTLGANVLTF. The CDR3 DNA reads TGCGCCAGCAGCCTGACACTAGGGGCCAACGTCCTGACTTTC.